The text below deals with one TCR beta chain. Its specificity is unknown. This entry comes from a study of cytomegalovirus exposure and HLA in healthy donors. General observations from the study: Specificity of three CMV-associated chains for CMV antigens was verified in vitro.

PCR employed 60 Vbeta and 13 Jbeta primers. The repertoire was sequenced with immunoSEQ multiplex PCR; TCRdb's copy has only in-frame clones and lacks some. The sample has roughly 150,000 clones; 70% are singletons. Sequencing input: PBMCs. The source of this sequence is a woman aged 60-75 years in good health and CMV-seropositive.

This CDR3 reads CASSPGTSGGPREQFF. DNA for the CDR3: TGTGCCAGCAGCCCCGGGACTAGCGGGGGGCCGAGGGAGCAGTTCTTC. The J gene is TRBJ2-1, the V gene TRBV7-2; TRBD2 aligns across 15 bases. V lost 5 bases to trimming and J lost 10 bases; unmatched junction nucleotides: 9. Germline CDR1 SGHTA, CDR2 FQGNSA. The CDR3 runs 16 residues. Combining the CDR3 with reference TRBV7-2 and TRBJ2-1 gives the whole variable domain GAGVSQSPSNKVTEKGKDVELRCDPISGHTALYWYRQSLGQGLEFLIYFQGNSAPDKSGLPSDRFSAERTGGSVSTLTIQRTQQEDSAVYLCASSPGTSGGPREQFFGPGTRLTVL.